The 17 T cell receptor beta chains below were found in one sample sequenced in a study of T cell repertoires in cytomegalovirus infection. For these TCRs, the target antigens are not known. One entry per CDR3 protein results from TCRdb running MiXCR on the reads. The repertoire consists of approximately 590,000 distinct CDR3 sequences, with about 40% occurring once and the leading ten covering 40% to 60%. The sample here was cultured PBMCs, taken from culture after CMV antigen stimulation. The receptor source for this set is a human donor in good health (CMV status not recorded). Some clones in this sample may be carry-over from other donors' samples.

The chain carries TRBV7-2 and TRBJ1-5, with 9 bases fitting TRBD1. The CDR3 has 15 residues. Germline V gives CDR1 SGHTA, CDR2 FQGNSA. Germline trimming cut 4 bases from V and 5 bases from J; bases unmatched to any gene: 6. The CDR3 sequence is CASSSRTGEHQPQHF. Here the CDR3 DNA reads TGTGCCAGCAGCTCACGGACAGGGGAGCATCAGCCCCAGCATTTT.

In this sample, this clonotype turned up a few times. The J gene is TRBJ2-1, the V gene TRBV6-1, with D hard to call. The CDR3 is made up of 16 amino acids. Trimming took 5 bases from V and 6 from J, leaving 20 bases between them. The germline V gene encodes CDR1 MNHNS and CDR2 SASEGT. In DNA form, the CDR3 reads TGTGCCAGCAGTCGCAGACCGTCCGTGTTAGGCAATGAGCAGTTCTTC. It specifies CASSRRPSVLGNEQFF.

This clonotype was observed a few times. The chain employs TRBV2 and TRBJ2-1; D possibly corresponds to TRBD2 (6 bases). The germline V gene has CDR1 SNHLY and CDR2 FYNNEI. This CDR3 spans 14 amino acids. V gave up 2 bases and J gave up 6 bases, with 11 bases separating them. In DNA form, the CDR3 reads TGTGCCAGCAGTGAACTAGCGAGGGTCAATGAGCAGTTCTTC. This gives the protein CASSELARVNEQFF.

In its sample, this clonotype was seen a few times. Here the CDR3 DNA reads TGTGCCAGCAGTGCTATGGCTAATGAAAAACTGTTTTTT. Its protein product is CASSAMANEKLFF. This chain uses TRBV6-6 with TRBJ1-4; D unclear. Looked up from germline, CDR1 is MNHNY and CDR2 is SVGAGI (reference sequence). Trimming removed 5 bases at V and 3 bases at J, with 7 bases between. The CDR3 has 13 amino acids.

The CDR3, as DNA: TGTGCCAGTAGTATAGTCCCGACTGGAAACAATGAGCAGTTCTTC. Its protein product is CASSIVPTGNNEQFF. V and J are TRBV19 and TRBJ2-1; no firm D call. V dropped 1 base and J dropped 5 bases, with 12 bases sitting between them. Per the germline V gene, CDR1 is LNHDA and CDR2 is SQIVND (reference sequence). This CDR3 contains 15 residues.

The chain joins TRBV12-3 or TRBV12-4 to TRBJ2-3; maybe TRBD2 (6 bases). CDR3 length: 16 residues. Trimming cost V 8 bases and J 0 bases, with 18 bases left between them. CDR3 bases: TGTGCCAGCTGTTCCGTAGCGGACCTTAGCACAGATACGCAGTATTTT. It specifies CASCSVADLSTDTQYF.

The chain has TRBV7-2 and TRBJ2-5; 9 bases line up with TRBD2. This CDR3 has 15 amino acids. J lost 7 bases, V lost 5 bases, and 11 bases had no gene match. Germline-derived CDR1 and CDR2 are SGHTA and FQGNSA. For the CDR3, the DNA is TGTGCCAGCAGCCCCCTTGCGGGGGGGCCAACGACCCAGTACTTC. Amino acid sequence: CASSPLAGGPTTQYF.

This clonotype has at least ten counts. The V and J genes are TRBV7-6 and TRBJ2-2; D may be TRBD1 or TRBD2 (5 bases each). Trimming cost V 0 bases and J 0 bases, with 5 bases left between them. The CDR3 sequence is 15 residues long. The V gene's germline CDR1 is SGHVS and CDR2 FNYEAQ. The CDR3 DNA follows: TGTGCCAGCAGCTTAGCGGGGGCGAACACCGGGGAGCTGTTTTTT. This encodes CASSLAGANTGELFF.

This chain joins TRBV27 and TRBJ2-3; TRBD2 is a possible D gene (5 bases). CDR1 MNHEY and CDR2 SMNVEV come from the germline V gene (reference sequence). The CDR3 runs 14 residues. V lost 5 bases to trimming and J lost 4 bases, with 13 bases between them. CDR3 sequence: CASSRGVPADTQYF. CDR3 coding DNA: TGTGCCAGCAGTCGGGGAGTCCCCGCAGATACGCAGTATTTT.

This chain joins TRBV7-2 and TRBJ2-7; tentatively, D is TRBD2 (6 bases). V was pared by 5 bases and J by 6 bases, with 14 bases between. The germline V gene encodes CDR1 SGHTA and CDR2 FQGNSA. The length of the CDR3 is 13 residues. This CDR3 reads CASSARTTVEQYF. CDR3 sequence (DNA): TGTGCCAGCAGCGCGAGGACTACTGTCGAGCAGTACTTC.

V usage is TRBV6-1 and J usage is TRBJ1-5; unclear D gene. The CDR3 consists of 13 residues. V was cut by 2 bases and J by 5 bases, with 7 bases left in between. Germline CDR1 MNHNS, CDR2 SASEGT. This chain's CDR3 is CASSENGYQPQHF. The CDR3 DNA reads as TGTGCCAGCAGTGAAAACGGCTATCAGCCCCAGCATTTT.

This clonotype was counted a single time. The chain recombines TRBV2 with TRBJ1-2, with a weak D call TRBD1 (6 bases). This CDR3 is 17 amino acids long. Trimming removed 3 bases at V and 1 base at J, with 18 bases between. Germline values: CDR1 SNHLY, CDR2 FYNNEI. CDR3 nucleotide sequence: TGTGCCAGCAGTGAGGTCGGACAGACTATCTTTAACTATGGCTACACCTTC. It encodes CASSEVGQTIFNYGYTF.

This sequence joins TRBV18 and TRBJ2-3; D is uncertain. The CDR3 runs to 14 residues. V lost 6 bases to trimming and J lost 0 bases, with 10 bases between them. The germline CDR1 and CDR2 sequences are KGHSH and LQKENI. The chain's CDR3 is CASSGVVSTDTQYF. The CDR3 nucleotides read TGTGCCAGCTCGGGCGTTGTAAGCACAGATACGCAGTATTTT.

This chain joins TRBV10-3 and TRBJ2-5; TRBD2 matches at 7 bases. This CDR3 region has 17 residues. Germline CDR1 is ENHRY and CDR2 is SYGVKD. V lost 4 bases, J lost 5 bases, and 16 bases stayed unmatched. CDR3 coding DNA: TGTGCCATCAGTGGCCCTCCGGGGGGAACCGACCGGGAGACCCAGTACTTC. Its translation: CAISGPPGGTDRETQYF.

The chain couples TRBV28 to TRBJ2-1; 11 nucleotides line up with TRBD2. CDR3 size: 15 residues. The V gene end was trimmed by 6 bases and the J gene end by 7 bases; junction bases not matched to a gene: 8. CDR1 and CDR2 from the germline V gene are MDHEN and SYDVKM. As DNA, the CDR3 is TGTGCCAGCAGACCCGGGACTAGCGGCTGGAATGAGCAGTTCTTC. Translation gives CASRPGTSGWNEQFF.

This clonotype was detected ten times or more. V and J are TRBV7-8 and TRBJ1-2; weak D call: TRBD1 (6 bases). The CDR3 length is 12 residues. Germline CDR1 is SGHVS and CDR2 is FQNEAQ. V was shortened by 5 bases and J by 8 bases, with 12 bases between the two germline ends. The CDR3 nucleotides read TGTGCCAGCAGCGCACAGGGTAACGGCTACACCTTC. It encodes CASSAQGNGYTF.

V usage is TRBV7-9 and J usage is TRBJ2-6; 13 nucleotides match TRBD2. The germline V gene encodes CDR1 SEHNR and CDR2 FQNEAQ (reference sequence). V gave up 0 bases and J gave up 2 bases; unmatched junction bases: 4. The length of the CDR3 is 19 residues. Here the CDR3 DNA reads TGTGCCAGCAGCTTAGCTGGACTAGCGGGAGTAACTGGGGCCAACGTCCTGACTTTC. Translation: CASSLAGLAGVTGANVLTF.